A selection of T cell receptor beta chains follows, all from one sample in a study of shared clonotypes between healthy human individuals. Method: immunoSEQ multiplex PCR; TCRdb's copy keeps in-frame clones and lacks some. Of around 690,000 clones listed, 90% are singletons. The specimen sequenced was memory CD8+ T cells from PBMCs. These receptors came from a man aged 18 to 35 in good health. Some clones in this sample may be carry-over from other donors' samples. The CDR3 runs from the conserved cysteine through the conserved F or W. Each record gives: V gene, clone size, J gene, D gene, CDR3 DNA, CDR3 protein. D genes are given only for firm matches. Rows give clone size only sometimes, using once, few, many, or a class for an expanded clone.

>TRBV5-1|NA|TRBJ2-7|NA
TGCGCCAGCAGCCTTCCTAGCTACGAGCAGTACTTC
CASSLPSYEQYF
>TRBV27|once|TRBJ2-4|TRBD2
TGTGCCAGCAGTTTGTCGTTAGCGGGAGTTCTATTGGGAAACATTCAGTACTTC
CASSLSLAGVLLGNIQYF
>TRBV7-9|NA|TRBJ1-4|NA
TGTGCCAGCAGCTCTTACGATGAAAAACTGTTTTTT
CASSSYDEKLFF
>TRBV7-2|NA|TRBJ1-5|NA
TGTGCCAGCAGGGCCGGGGTGGACAGAAATAGCAATCAGCCCCAGCATTTT
CASRAGVDRNSNQPQHF
>TRBV27|NA|TRBJ2-3|TRBD2
TGTGCCAGCAGTTTAAGGGAAATAGCGGGAATCACAGATACGCAGTATTTT
CASSLREIAGITDTQYF
>TRBV4-3|few|TRBJ2-7|TRBD1
TGCGCCAGCAGCCCAGGGACAGGGGGCGCAGAGGAGCAGTACTTC
CASSPGTGGAEEQYF
>TRBV28|NA|TRBJ1-3|NA
TGTGCCAGCAGTTTATACGGGGGCACTGGAAACACCATATATTTT
CASSLYGGTGNTIYF
>TRBV11-3|NA|TRBJ2-2|NA
TGTGCCAGCAGCTTAGATCTTGGGACCTTATCCGGGGAGCTGTTTTTT
CASSLDLGTLSGELFF
>TRBV9|NA|TRBJ2-1|NA
TGTGCCAGCAGCCCCCTTAGCGGAGCCTCCTACAATGAGCAGTTCTTC
CASSPLSGASYNEQFF
>TRBV9|NA|TRBJ2-2|NA
TGTGCCAGCAGCGTCACCTGGGGGACCCTTAACACCGGGGAGCTGTTTTTT
CASSVTWGTLNTGELFF
>TRBV6-4|once|TRBJ2-7|TRBD2
TGTGCCCACGGGGGGGATCCGGACTCTCCCTCTGAGTACTTC
CAHGGDPDSPSEYF
>TRBV18|NA|TRBJ2-3|TRBD1
TGTGCCAGCTCACCATACAGGGGGCGCGAAACAGATACGCAGTATTTT
CASSPYRGRETDTQYF
>TRBV6-6|NA|TRBJ1-1|NA
TGTGCCAGCAGTTACTCGAGTAGGATAAACACTGAAGCTTTCTTT
CASSYSSRINTEAFF
>TRBV27|NA|TRBJ2-2|TRBD2
TGTGCCAGCAGTTACACTAGCGGGAGATCGGTCACCGGGGAGCTGTTTTTT
CASSYTSGRSVTGELFF
>TRBV4-3|NA|TRBJ2-7|TRBD2
TGCGCCAGCAGCCCCGGACTAGCGACCTACGAGCAGTACTTC
CASSPGLATYEQYF
>TRBV28|NA|TRBJ1-5|TRBD1
TGTGCCAGCAGCTACGCCAGCGAGGGGGCGTATCAGCCCCAGCATTTT
CASSYASEGAYQPQHF